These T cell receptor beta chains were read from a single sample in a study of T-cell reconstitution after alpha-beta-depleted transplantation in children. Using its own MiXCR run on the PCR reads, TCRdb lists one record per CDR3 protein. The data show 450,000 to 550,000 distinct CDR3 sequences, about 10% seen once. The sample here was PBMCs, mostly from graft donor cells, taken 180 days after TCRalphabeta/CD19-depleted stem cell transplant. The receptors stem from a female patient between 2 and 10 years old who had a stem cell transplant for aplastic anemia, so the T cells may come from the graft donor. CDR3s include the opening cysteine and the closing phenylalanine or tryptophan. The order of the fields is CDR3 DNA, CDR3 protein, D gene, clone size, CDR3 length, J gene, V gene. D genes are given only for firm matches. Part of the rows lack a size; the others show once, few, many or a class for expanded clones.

CDR3nt: TGTGCCAGCAGTTTTCAGGCGGAAAATGAAAAACTGTTTTTT; CDR3aa: CASSFQAENEKLFF; d_gene: .; abundance: few; len: 14; j_gene: TRBJ1-4; v_gene: TRBV12-3/TRBV12-4
CDR3nt: TGTGCCAGCAGTGATCCCCGGGGGGGGAACACTGAAGCTTTCTTT; CDR3aa: CASSDPRGGNTEAFF; d_gene: .; abundance: few; len: 15; j_gene: TRBJ1-1; v_gene: TRBV25-1
CDR3nt: TGTGCCAGCAGTTTAGAAGCGGGCTTGAACACCGGGGAGCTGTTTTTT; CDR3aa: CASSLEAGLNTGELFF; d_gene: .; abundance: .; len: 16; j_gene: TRBJ2-2; v_gene: TRBV28
CDR3nt: TGTGCCAGCAGTGAGCAATTGGGGTATGGCTACACCTTC; CDR3aa: CASSEQLGYGYTF; d_gene: .; abundance: .; len: 13; j_gene: TRBJ1-2; v_gene: TRBV25-1
CDR3nt: TGTGCCAGCAGTTACAGGGGGGGCCTACGACAAGAGACCCAGTACTTC; CDR3aa: CASSYRGGLRQETQYF; d_gene: .; abundance: few; len: 16; j_gene: TRBJ2-5; v_gene: TRBV6-5
CDR3nt: TGCGCCAGCAGCCAAGATCAAGGGGTTGGGGTGAAAAACATTCAGTACTTC; CDR3aa: CASSQDQGVGVKNIQYF; d_gene: .; abundance: once; len: 17; j_gene: TRBJ2-4; v_gene: TRBV4-3
CDR3nt: TGTGCCAGCAGTTTAGGGGTAGCGGGAGCGAGGGAGACCCAGTACTTC; CDR3aa: CASSLGVAGARETQYF; d_gene: TRBD2; abundance: .; len: 16; j_gene: TRBJ2-5; v_gene: TRBV27
CDR3nt: TGTGCCAGCAGCCCCGCACTAGCGAGCTACAATGAGCAGTTCTTC; CDR3aa: CASSPALASYNEQFF; d_gene: TRBD2; abundance: many; len: 15; j_gene: TRBJ2-1; v_gene: TRBV7-7
CDR3nt: TGTGCCAGCAGCCCGACTAGCGGGAGCCCTAGGAGAGGTACGCAGTATTTT; CDR3aa: CASSPTSGSPRRGTQYF; d_gene: TRBD2; abundance: .; len: 17; j_gene: TRBJ2-3; v_gene: TRBV7-8
CDR3nt: TGTGCCAGCAGCTTAAAAGGAGTTGGAAACACCGGGGAGCTGTTTTTT; CDR3aa: CASSLKGVGNTGELFF; d_gene: .; abundance: many; len: 16; j_gene: TRBJ2-2; v_gene: TRBV7-3
CDR3nt: TGTGCCAGCAGTCGCCGTGGGGGGGAGGGCTATGGCTACACCTTC; CDR3aa: CASSRRGGEGYGYTF; d_gene: .; abundance: few; len: 15; j_gene: TRBJ1-2; v_gene: TRBV12-3/TRBV12-4
CDR3nt: TGCGCCAGCAGCTCGAGGACAGGGTCTTCTAACTATGGCTACACCTTC; CDR3aa: CASSSRTGSSNYGYTF; d_gene: TRBD1; abundance: many; len: 16; j_gene: TRBJ1-2; v_gene: TRBV5-1
CDR3nt: TGTGCCAGCAGTGACTCCGGGACTAGCGGGAGGGCTTCCTACGAGCAGTACTTC; CDR3aa: CASSDSGTSGRASYEQYF; d_gene: TRBD2; abundance: .; len: 18; j_gene: TRBJ2-7; v_gene: TRBV25-1
CDR3nt: TGTGCCAGTAGTATGCTACTAGCTAGGGCGACACTCCAAGAGACCCAGTACTTC; CDR3aa: CASSMLLARATLQETQYF; d_gene: .; abundance: .; len: 18; j_gene: TRBJ2-5; v_gene: TRBV19
CDR3nt: TGTGCCACCAGTGGTAGGGAAAGTGGCAATGAGCAGTTCTTC; CDR3aa: CATSGRESGNEQFF; d_gene: .; abundance: .; len: 14; j_gene: TRBJ2-1; v_gene: TRBV28
CDR3nt: TGTGCCAGCAGCCGTAATAGGGGGGGCCAGGAGACCCAGTACTTC; CDR3aa: CASSRNRGGQETQYF; d_gene: .; abundance: few; len: 15; j_gene: TRBJ2-5; v_gene: TRBV7-2
CDR3nt: TGTGCCAGCAGCTTAGACCCGAGACTAGCGGCGGATACGCAGTATTTT; CDR3aa: CASSLDPRLAADTQYF; d_gene: TRBD2; abundance: .; len: 16; j_gene: TRBJ2-3; v_gene: TRBV13
CDR3nt: TGTGCCAGCAGCTTAAGGTTTTGGACTAGCGGGAGGCTTTCCTACAATGAGCAGTTCTTC; CDR3aa: CASSLRFWTSGRLSYNEQFF; d_gene: TRBD2; abundance: .; len: 20; j_gene: TRBJ2-1; v_gene: TRBV11-2
CDR3nt: TGTGCCATCAGTGAGCCCCGTATAGTGAGGGAATACAATGAGCAGTTCTTC; CDR3aa: CAISEPRIVREYNEQFF; d_gene: .; abundance: once; len: 17; j_gene: TRBJ2-1; v_gene: TRBV10-3
CDR3nt: TGTGCCAGCAGTGAAACCGGGACTAGCTCCTACAATGAGCAGTTCTTC; CDR3aa: CASSETGTSSYNEQFF; d_gene: TRBD2; abundance: many; len: 16; j_gene: TRBJ2-1; v_gene: TRBV6-4
CDR3nt: TGTGCCAGCAGGGAGGGGATCCATAGCGGGAGGACCCGTTACAATGAGCAGTTCTTC; CDR3aa: CASREGIHSGRTRYNEQFF; d_gene: TRBD2; abundance: .; len: 19; j_gene: TRBJ2-1; v_gene: TRBV12-3/TRBV12-4
CDR3nt: TGTGCCAGCAGCCCCCTGGGACAGGGGAAGAGGCGGCAGTACTTC; CDR3aa: CASSPLGQGKRRQYF; d_gene: TRBD1; abundance: few; len: 15; j_gene: TRBJ2-7; v_gene: TRBV11-2
CDR3nt: TGTGCCAGCAGAAGCTACCGGCCCATATTCACGATTCCGGGCACTGAAGCTTTCTTT; CDR3aa: CASRSYRPIFTIPGTEAFF; d_gene: .; abundance: .; len: 19; j_gene: TRBJ1-1; v_gene: TRBV6-1
CDR3nt: TGCGCCAGCAGCTGGTTCAAGGACAGGGTTCTCCAAGAGACCCAGTACTTC; CDR3aa: CASSWFKDRVLQETQYF; d_gene: TRBD1; abundance: .; len: 17; j_gene: TRBJ2-5; v_gene: TRBV5-1
CDR3nt: TGTGCCAGCAGTTTATACCCGACAGGTGGAGGGATCAATTCACCCCTCCACTTT; CDR3aa: CASSLYPTGGGINSPLHF; d_gene: .; abundance: .; len: 18; j_gene: TRBJ1-6; v_gene: TRBV27
CDR3nt: TGTGCCAGCGGGCTCGACTCGGGACACCTCTACGAGCAGTACTTC; CDR3aa: CASGLDSGHLYEQYF; d_gene: .; abundance: many; len: 15; j_gene: TRBJ2-7; v_gene: TRBV27
CDR3nt: TGTGCCAGCAGTTTAATACAGGGAGTCCAATCACCCCTCCACTTT; CDR3aa: CASSLIQGVQSPLHF; d_gene: .; abundance: few; len: 15; j_gene: TRBJ1-6; v_gene: TRBV12-3/TRBV12-4
CDR3nt: TGCGCCAGCAGCTTGGCTGACAGGTTGGGTGGCTACACCTTC; CDR3aa: CASSLADRLGGYTF; d_gene: .; abundance: .; len: 14; j_gene: TRBJ1-2; v_gene: TRBV5-1
CDR3nt: TGTGCCAGCAGCCCCAAGTTCAGCACAGATACGCAGTATTTT; CDR3aa: CASSPKFSTDTQYF; d_gene: .; abundance: .; len: 14; j_gene: TRBJ2-3; v_gene: TRBV5-5
CDR3nt: TGCGCCAGCAGCCGAGGACAGGGGGCGTACGGCTACACCTTC; CDR3aa: CASSRGQGAYGYTF; d_gene: TRBD1; abundance: few; len: 14; j_gene: TRBJ1-2; v_gene: TRBV4-3
CDR3nt: TGTGCCAGCAATTCGTCATCGGGAGCTACTCGGGTCAATGAGCAGTTCTTC; CDR3aa: CASNSSSGATRVNEQFF; d_gene: .; abundance: few; len: 17; j_gene: TRBJ2-1; v_gene: TRBV12-3/TRBV12-4
CDR3nt: TGCAGTGCGATGGAGTTCTCTGGAAACACCATATATTTT; CDR3aa: CSAMEFSGNTIYF; d_gene: .; abundance: few; len: 13; j_gene: TRBJ1-3; v_gene: TRBV20-1
CDR3nt: TGCAGTCCCGGACCACGAAGCACAGATACGCAGTATTTT; CDR3aa: CSPGPRSTDTQYF; d_gene: .; abundance: .; len: 13; j_gene: TRBJ2-3; v_gene: TRBV20-1
CDR3nt: TGTGCCAGCAGGGGACAGGGGCATGGCTACACCTTC; CDR3aa: CASRGQGHGYTF; d_gene: TRBD1; abundance: .; len: 12; j_gene: TRBJ1-2; v_gene: TRBV6-5
CDR3nt: TGCGCCAGCAGCTTGGGGACTCTCTCGCCAGATACGCAGTATTTT; CDR3aa: CASSLGTLSPDTQYF; d_gene: .; abundance: .; len: 15; j_gene: TRBJ2-3; v_gene: TRBV5-1
CDR3nt: TGTGCCAGCAGCAGACAGGGGAATTCACCCCTCCACTTT; CDR3aa: CASSRQGNSPLHF; d_gene: TRBD1; abundance: few; len: 13; j_gene: TRBJ1-6; v_gene: TRBV28
CDR3nt: TGTGCCAGCAGCGTATTTATAACAGGCGCCGTTGTTGGGGCAGATAACTATGGCTACACCTTC; CDR3aa: CASSVFITGAVVGADNYGYTF; d_gene: .; abundance: few; len: 21; j_gene: TRBJ1-2; v_gene: TRBV9
CDR3nt: TGTGCCAGCAGCCCGGACTTCTCCTACAATGAGCAGTTCTTC; CDR3aa: CASSPDFSYNEQFF; d_gene: .; abundance: .; len: 14; j_gene: TRBJ2-1; v_gene: TRBV28
CDR3nt: TGTGCCAGCAGCACCCACAGGGGCCCCAGCACCGGGGAGCTGTTTTTT; CDR3aa: CASSTHRGPSTGELFF; d_gene: TRBD1; abundance: .; len: 16; j_gene: TRBJ2-2; v_gene: TRBV7-6
CDR3nt: TGTGCCAGCAGTTTATCTCCCTTTGGGAGCAATCAGCCCCAGCATTTT; CDR3aa: CASSLSPFGSNQPQHF; d_gene: .; abundance: few; len: 16; j_gene: TRBJ1-5; v_gene: TRBV28
CDR3nt: TGTGCCAGCAGTTTACGGACTGGACCCAATGAGCAGTTCTTC; CDR3aa: CASSLRTGPNEQFF; d_gene: .; abundance: many; len: 14; j_gene: TRBJ2-1; v_gene: TRBV12-3/TRBV12-4
CDR3nt: TGTGCCAGCAGCGTAGAAGTAACTAGCGGTACCTACGAGCAGTACTTC; CDR3aa: CASSVEVTSGTYEQYF; d_gene: TRBD2; abundance: .; len: 16; j_gene: TRBJ2-7; v_gene: TRBV9
CDR3nt: TGTGCCAGCAGTCCAGACAGGGGGCGATTTAACGAGCAGTACTTC; CDR3aa: CASSPDRGRFNEQYF; d_gene: TRBD1; abundance: many; len: 15; j_gene: TRBJ2-7; v_gene: TRBV7-6
CDR3nt: TGTGCCAGCAGCCCTACAGGGGACCATGAAGCTTTCTTT; CDR3aa: CASSPTGDHEAFF; d_gene: TRBD1; abundance: few; len: 13; j_gene: TRBJ1-1; v_gene: TRBV7-2
CDR3nt: TGTGCCAGCAGCTTAGACACCAGGGGCCCTGAAAAACTGTTTTTT; CDR3aa: CASSLDTRGPEKLFF; d_gene: .; abundance: few; len: 15; j_gene: TRBJ1-4; v_gene: TRBV7-9
CDR3nt: TGTGCCAGCAGCTTGGTTCAGCCAGCCTCCTACAATGAGCAGTTCTTC; CDR3aa: CASSLVQPASYNEQFF; d_gene: .; abundance: .; len: 16; j_gene: TRBJ2-1; v_gene: TRBV5-6